The entry below describes one TCR beta chain. Per the germline V gene, CDR1 is MNHEY and CDR2 is SVGAGI. The CDR3 totals 16 residues. Trimming shortened V by 7 bases and J by 6 bases, and 22 bases separated the two germline ends. TCRdb re-called the RT-PCR reads through MiXCR, storing one row per CDR3 protein. The sample lists around 700,000 distinct CDR3 sequences, 11% to 15% occurring once. The TCR was taken from a female donor in good health, serving as a healthy control. Sequencing used memory CD4+ T cells from blood. This sequence joins TRBV6-5 and TRBJ1-5; no definite D call. The CDR3 here is CASTTQVSGFAQPQHF. CDR3 DNA: TGTGCCAGCACCACCCAGGTGTCGGGGTTTGCTCAGCCCCAGCATTTT.